These 3 T cell receptor beta chains originate from one sample sequenced in a study of blood T cell repertoires in COVID-19 (dated by TCRdb to 2018 to 2021). Receptors were amplified or captured by the immunoSEQ multiplex PCR assay. TCRdb's version of the immuneACCESS table is confined to in-frame rearrangements and falls short of the full clone set. An unresolved V gene accounts for under half of the shortfall where checked; the remainder is of unknown origin. This sample comprises 9,500 to 15,000 clones, 85% to 95% of them detected only once. Clones ranked in the top ten supply roughly 30% of the sample. Sequencing used peripheral blood. All receptors come from a woman in her 70s with active COVID-19.

The J gene is TRBJ2-2, the V gene TRBV7-9; 10 nucleotides match TRBD2. The CDR3 length is 15 residues. After removal of 6 bases from V and 5 bases from J, the junction contained 6 bases not matched to a gene. Germline V gene lookup returns CDR1 SEHNR and CDR2 FQNEAQ (reference sequence). The CDR3 here is CASRPSGSETGELFF. CDR3 DNA sequence: TGTGCCAGCAGACCTAGCGGGAGTGAAACCGGGGAGCTGTTTTTT. Based on the CDR3 plus reference TRBV7-9 and TRBJ2-2, the full variable domain is DTGVSQNPRHKITKRGQNVTFRCDPISEHNRLYWYRQTLGQGPEFLTYFQNEAQLEKSRLLSDRFSAERPKGSFSTLEIQRTEQGDSAMYLCASRPSGSETGELFFGEGSRLTVL.

J is TRBJ2-1 and V is TRBV14; TRBD1 might be the D (6 bases). V shed 4 bases and J shed 3 bases, with 13 bases lying between them. This CDR3 spans 15 amino acids. Germline V gene lookup returns CDR1 SGHDN and CDR2 FVKESK. In DNA, the CDR3 is TGTGCCAGCAGCCTGACCGACAGGTTCTACAATGAGCAGTTCTTC. It yields the protein CASSLTDRFYNEQFF.

The chain employs TRBV11-2 and TRBJ2-1; 7 bases fit TRBD2. CDR1 and CDR2 from the germline V gene are SGHAT and FQNNGV. The CDR3 is made up of 15 amino acids. Unmatched junction bases numbered 8, after V lost 5 bases and J lost 4 bases. CDR3 nucleotide sequence: TGTGCCAGCAGCGAGAGCGGGGCAAGTTACAATGAGCAGTTCTTC. Residues: CASSESGASYNEQFF.